This is a list of T cell receptor beta chains from one sample in a study of shared clonotypes between healthy human individuals. The data were produced by immunoSEQ multiplex PCR, yet TCRdb's version contains in-frame clones alone and is incomplete. The table shows about 2.4 million clones, with over 85% occurring only once. Sample: naive CD4+ T cells from PBMCs. These receptors all stem from a man aged 18-30 years in good health. Some clones in this sample may be carry-over from other donors' samples. CDR3s include the opening cysteine and the closing phenylalanine or tryptophan.

>15|TRBV18
CASSLGQARNTEAFF
>11|TRBV21-1
CASSKEDAEHF
>14|TRBV19
CASALRDRGQKLFF
>16|TRBV7-2
CASSLSPPALAYEQYF
>16|TRBV5-1
CASSLGKTSGADTQYF
>16|TRBV7-3
CASSPPSGINTGELFF
>15|TRBV5-1
CASSPHDGQNTEAFF
>17|TRBV9
CASSEPKGHQMIDTQYF
>13|TRBV7-3
CASSFRLGNEQFF
>17|TRBV2
CASSPGGTGRANEKLFF
>19|TRBV7-2
CASSSTLPSSGRSTGELFF
>15|TRBV28
CASSLGRGRNQPQHF
>11|TRBV6-1
CASTGGYGYTF
>16|TRBV4-1
CASSQGQGRSNQPQHF
>14|TRBV19
CASSMGRGGTEAFF
>15|TRBV27
CANPTGGKGNYEQYF
>11|TRBV27
CASTVTYEQYF
>14|TRBV6-6
CASSYDRAIYGYTF
>16|TRBV4-1
CASSPWTDPTNEKLFF
>15|TRBV19
CASSIGRHRYNEQFF
>15|TRBV9
CASSVGGTGAYEQYF
>15|TRBV6-1
CASSEPGGVTDTQYF
>18|TRBV5-1
CASSTEPRDNSGANVLTF
>17|TRBV25-1
CASRPYPGQTYQETQYF
>13|TRBV30
CAFHRGLQETQYF
>15|TRBV28
CATHSGGSANYGYTF
>16|TRBV5-4
CASNSLAGGMKDTQYF
>14|TRBV18
CASSPLSVSDTQYF
>17|TRBV7-8
CASSLTAATWSNYGYTF
>12|TRBV29-1
CSVVGQGTEAFF
>16|TRBV2
CASSDLGPPGTGELFF
>13|TRBV5-1
CASSRDRVYGYTF
>13|TRBV29-1
CSVGQSFVYEQYF
>15|TRBV18
CASSTSDRGSTEAFF
>14|TRBV5-4
CASSLRQGLYEQYF
>15|TRBV5-8
CASSLGQTGYYEQYF
>13|TRBV5-4
CASSQQKANEQFF
>12|TRBV5-1
CASSLGRDKQFF
>16|TRBV4-1
CASSQPTSGRSQEQFF
>14|TRBV28
CASSLVQGTGELFF
>16|TRBV4-1
CASSQVGTGLGEKLFF
>18|TRBV10-1
CASSEPTLGHLAGDTQYF
>15|TRBV11-2
CASSLDNRVFEKLFF
>14|TRBV9
CASSVGTGTGELFF
>16|TRBV7-9
CASSLGAGGTDTEAFF
>16|TRBV27
CASRTLTGTKTYEQYF
>15|TRBV5-1
CASSLSASGSNEQFF
>16|TRBV7-9
CASSKNVGSGNQPQHF
>17|TRBV5-1
CASSSFTSGRMTDTQYF
>16|TRBV9
CASSVRASGGTDTQYF
>15|TRBV9
CASSVYRTADYGYTF
>13|TRBV28
CASRPPFGEKLFF
>15|TRBV5-4
CASSLERRNTGELFF
>15|TRBV7-6
CASSPRGQGTGELFF
>13|TRBV18
CASSPRDSTEAFF
>14|TRBV9
CASSAQGVNQPQHF
>13|TRBV5-6
CASSLGLNTEAFF
>17|TRBV7-9
CASSLVRGFPASGTEFF
>13|TRBV9
CASSVSTYYEQYF
>14|TRBV2
CASSEIQGGGEQYF